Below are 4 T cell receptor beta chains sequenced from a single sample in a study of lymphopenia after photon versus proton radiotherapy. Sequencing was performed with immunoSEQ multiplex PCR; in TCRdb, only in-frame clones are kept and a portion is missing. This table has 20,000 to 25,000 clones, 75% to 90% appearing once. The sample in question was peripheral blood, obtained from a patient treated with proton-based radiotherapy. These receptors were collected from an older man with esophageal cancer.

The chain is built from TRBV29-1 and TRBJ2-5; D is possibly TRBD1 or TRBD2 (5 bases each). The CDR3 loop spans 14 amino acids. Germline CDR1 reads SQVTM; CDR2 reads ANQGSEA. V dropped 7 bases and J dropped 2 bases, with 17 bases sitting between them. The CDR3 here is CSAGVWDAQETQYF. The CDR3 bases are TGCAGCGCTGGCGTGTGGGACGCACAAGAGACCCAGTACTTC.

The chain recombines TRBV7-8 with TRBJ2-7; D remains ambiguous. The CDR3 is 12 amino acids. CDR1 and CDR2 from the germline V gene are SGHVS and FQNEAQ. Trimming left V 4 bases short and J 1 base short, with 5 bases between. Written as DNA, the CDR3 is TGTGCCAGCAGCTATGTTTCCTACGAGCAGTACTTC. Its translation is CASSYVSYEQYF. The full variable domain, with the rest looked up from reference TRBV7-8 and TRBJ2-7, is GAGVSQSPRYKVAKRGQDVALRCDPISGHVSLFWYQQALGQGPEFLTYFQNEAQLDKSGLPSDRFFAERPEGSVSTLKIQRTQQEDSAVYLCASSYVSYEQYFGPGTRLTVT.

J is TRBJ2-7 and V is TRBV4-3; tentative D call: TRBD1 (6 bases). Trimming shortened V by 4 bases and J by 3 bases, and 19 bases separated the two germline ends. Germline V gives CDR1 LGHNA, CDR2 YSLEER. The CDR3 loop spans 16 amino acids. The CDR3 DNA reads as TGCGCCAGCAGCCCCTTAATGGACAGAGCGTACTACGAGCAGTACTTC. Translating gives CASSPLMDRAYYEQYF.

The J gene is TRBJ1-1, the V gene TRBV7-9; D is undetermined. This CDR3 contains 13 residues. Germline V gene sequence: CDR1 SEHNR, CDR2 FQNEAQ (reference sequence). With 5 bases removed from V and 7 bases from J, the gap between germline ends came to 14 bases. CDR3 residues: CASSPQQLREAFF. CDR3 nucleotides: TGTGCCAGCAGCCCTCAGCAGCTACGTGAAGCTTTCTTT.